These 15 T cell receptor beta chains came from one sample sequenced in a study of Graves' ophthalmopathy and Graves' hyperthyroidism. Scientists amplified the TCR beta CDR3 regions from RNA transcripts. A first-round RT-PCR used HTBI primers, followed by a second-round multiplex PCR. One entry per CDR3 protein, called by TCRdb with MiXCR from the multiplex PCR reads. The data contain about 170,000 distinct CDR3 sequences, under 40% of them singletons. Sequenced material: peripheral blood. The source is a woman between 40 and 50 years old with Graves' ophthalmopathy.

This chain connects TRBV12-3 or TRBV12-4 to TRBJ2-7; TRBD1 or TRBD2 may be the D gene (5 bases each). The CDR3 extends over 16 amino acids. The V gene lost 4 bases and the J gene lost 0 bases, with 16 bases spanning the gap. The chain's CDR3 is CASSSPGTQSSYEQYF. The CDR3 nucleotides are TGTGCCAGCAGTTCCCCCGGGACCCAGAGCTCCTACGAGCAGTACTTC.

This sequence joins TRBV6-5 and TRBJ2-5, with D uncertain. Trimming removed 0 bases at V and 4 bases at J, with 6 bases between. The CDR3 covers 13 residues. Germline CDR1 and CDR2: MNHEY and SVGAGI. In nucleotides, the CDR3 is TGTGCCAGCAGTTACTCAGAGACAGAGACCCAGTACTTC. As protein: CASSYSETETQYF.

V usage is TRBV7-2 and J usage is TRBJ2-5; TRBD2 matches 7 bases. Germline values: CDR1 SGHTA, CDR2 FQGNSA. The CDR3 has 16 residues. The junction had 10 bases not matched to a gene; V was cut back by 4 bases and J by 2 bases. CDR3 region: CASSSITLAVQETQYF. The CDR3 DNA reads as TGTGCCAGCAGCTCAATCACGCTAGCGGTACAAGAGACCCAGTACTTC.

The V and J genes are TRBV6-1 and TRBJ2-5, with TRBD2 as a possible D gene (6 bases). V gave up 4 bases and J gave up 0 bases, with 21 bases separating them. Germline lookup yields CDR1 MNHNS and CDR2 SASEGT. The CDR3 sequence is 18 residues long. The CDR3 spells CASSVDLGRTVDQETQYF. The CDR3 region has the DNA TGTGCCAGCAGTGTAGACCTTGGGAGGACGGTGGACCAAGAGACCCAGTACTTC.

The J gene is TRBJ2-7, the V gene TRBV7-8; 8 bases match TRBD2. This CDR3 has 16 residues. J gave up 3 bases and V 5 bases, and 12 bases lay outside the gene matches. The germline gives CDR1 SGHVS, CDR2 FQNEAQ. The CDR3 nucleotides read TGTGCCAGCAGCCCTAGAATCGGGGGGGGAATCTACGAGCAGTACTTC. Its translation: CASSPRIGGGIYEQYF.

The table lists this clonotype with many counts. J is TRBJ1-5 and V is TRBV28; 7 nucleotides line up with TRBD1. CDR3 length: 14 residues. The V segment lost 3 bases and the J segment 3 bases; nucleotides outside the gene matches: 2. The germline gives CDR1 MDHEN, CDR2 SYDVKM. CDR3 sequence: CASSLGQPNQPQHF. The CDR3 region has the DNA TGTGCCAGCAGTTTGGGACAGCCCAATCAGCCCCAGCATTTT.

Many counts were recorded for this clonotype. The V and J genes are TRBV12-3 or TRBV12-4 and TRBJ1-5, with TRBD1 as a possible D gene (6 bases). Trimming took 3 bases from V and 1 from J, leaving 13 bases between them. The CDR3 consists of 16 residues. The CDR3 here is CASSLRGGLSNQPQHF. The CDR3 DNA reads as TGTGCCAGCAGTTTGAGGGGGGGCTTGAGCAATCAGCCCCAGCATTTT.

V gene TRBV19 combines with J gene TRBJ1-1, with a tentative D call TRBD1 (6 bases). This CDR3 comprises 15 residues. From germline, CDR1 is LNHDA and CDR2 SQIVND (reference sequence). Trimming stripped 3 bases from V and 5 bases from J, with 16 bases between. The chain's CDR3 is CASSIGGGGGTEAFF. Here the CDR3 DNA reads TGTGCCAGTAGTATTGGTGGAGGGGGAGGAACTGAAGCTTTCTTT.

The chain couples TRBV12-3 or TRBV12-4 to TRBJ2-5, with D possibly being TRBD2 (7 bases). Trimming took off 3 bases at V and 4 bases at J, with 12 bases between the two ends. The CDR3 contains 14 residues. The CDR3: CASSFRGRGETQYF. As DNA, the CDR3 is TGTGCCAGCAGTTTTAGGGGGAGGGGAGAGACCCAGTACTTC.

This clonotype was detected ten times or more. The rearrangement joins TRBV4-2 to TRBJ2-7; 7 bases align to TRBD2. Germline CDR1 and CDR2: LGHNA and YNFKEQ. The trim removed 1 base at V and 3 bases at J, leaving 15 bases unmatched. The CDR3 runs 18 residues. The CDR3 region is CASSQGRLVRGINYEQYF. CDR3 nucleotide sequence: TGTGCCAGCAGCCAAGGGCGTCTGGTGCGGGGGATTAACTACGAGCAGTACTTC.

This clonotype was counted many times. The CDR3 DNA reads TGCGCCAGCGGATCCGGGGGCGCACAAGAGACCCAGTACTTC. It codes for CASGSGGAQETQYF. This chain links TRBV5-1 with TRBJ2-5; TRBD1 or TRBD2 may be the D gene (6 bases each). CDR1 is SGHRS and CDR2 is YFSETQ in the germline V gene. The CDR3 length is 14 residues. Between the trimmed V and J ends, which lost 7 bases and 2 bases, there was a span of 15 bases.

The rearrangement links TRBV6-2 or TRBV6-3 to TRBJ1-1; perhaps TRBD1 as D (6 bases). Looked up from germline, CDR1 is MNHEY and CDR2 is SVGEGT. The V and J ends lost 7 bases and 6 bases respectively, with 15 bases between them. The length of the CDR3 is 13 residues. This CDR3 reads CASIRTGGAEAFF. In DNA, the CDR3 is TGTGCCAGCATTCGGACGGGGGGCGCTGAAGCTTTCTTT.

This clonotype was counted ten times or more. The genes are TRBV6-4 and TRBJ1-2; no definite D call. The CDR3 length is 13 residues. V was pared by 3 bases and J by 0 bases, with 5 bases between. Germline V gives CDR1 MRHNA, CDR2 SNTAGT. The CDR3 sequence is CASSEGPNYGYTF. In DNA, the CDR3 is TGTGCCAGCAGTGAAGGCCCTAACTATGGCTACACCTTC.

This clonotype was counted at least ten times. This rearrangement joins TRBV28 to TRBJ1-2, with TRBD1 identical over 7 bases. Germline CDR1 and CDR2: MDHEN and SYDVKM. V dropped 2 bases and J dropped 3; count of bases not matched to a gene: 3. The CDR3 contains 14 residues. This CDR3 is CASSLLQGDYGYTF. The CDR3 nucleotides read TGTGCCAGCAGTTTACTCCAGGGGGACTATGGCTACACCTTC.

The chain joins TRBV27 to TRBJ2-7; the D gene is possibly TRBD1 (5 bases). V dropped 1 base and J dropped 6 bases, with 13 bases sitting between them. Per germline, CDR1 MNHEY and CDR2 SMNVEV (reference sequence). The CDR3 covers 14 residues. The CDR3, as DNA: TGTGCCAGCAGTTTATTGGGGCAGCTTAGCGAGCAGTACTTC. It translates to CASSLLGQLSEQYF.